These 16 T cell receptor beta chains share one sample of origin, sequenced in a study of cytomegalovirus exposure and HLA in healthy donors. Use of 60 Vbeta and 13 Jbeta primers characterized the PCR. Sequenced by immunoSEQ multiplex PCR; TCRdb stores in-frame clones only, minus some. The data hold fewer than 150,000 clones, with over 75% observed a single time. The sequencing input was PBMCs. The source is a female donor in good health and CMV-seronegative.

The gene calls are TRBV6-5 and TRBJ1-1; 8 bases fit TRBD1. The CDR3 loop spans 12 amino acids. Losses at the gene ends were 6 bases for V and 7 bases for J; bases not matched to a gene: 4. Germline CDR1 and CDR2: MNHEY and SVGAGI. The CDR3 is CASRTGVGEAFF. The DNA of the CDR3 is TGTGCCAGCAGGACAGGGGTTGGTGAAGCTTTCTTT.

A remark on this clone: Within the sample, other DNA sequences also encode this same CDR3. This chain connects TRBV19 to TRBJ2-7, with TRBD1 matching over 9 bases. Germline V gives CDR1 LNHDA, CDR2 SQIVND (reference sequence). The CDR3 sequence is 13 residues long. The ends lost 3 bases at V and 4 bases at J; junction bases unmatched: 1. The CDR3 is CASSMGQGYEQYF. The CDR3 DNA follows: TGTGCCAGTAGTATGGGACAGGGTTACGAGCAGTACTTC.

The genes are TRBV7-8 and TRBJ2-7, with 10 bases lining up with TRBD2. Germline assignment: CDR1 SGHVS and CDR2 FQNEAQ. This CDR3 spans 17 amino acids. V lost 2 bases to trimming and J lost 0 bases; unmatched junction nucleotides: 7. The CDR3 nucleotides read TGTGCCAGCAGCTTAATGGTAGCGGGAGGTTCCTCCTACGAGCAGTACTTC. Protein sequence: CASSLMVAGGSSYEQYF.

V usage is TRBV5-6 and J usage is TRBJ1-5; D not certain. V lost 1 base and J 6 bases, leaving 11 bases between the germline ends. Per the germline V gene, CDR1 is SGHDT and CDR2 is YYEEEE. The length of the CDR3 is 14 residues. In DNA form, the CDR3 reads TGTGCCAGCAGCTTGCAGTCAGTTGGTCAGCCCCAGCATTTT. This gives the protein CASSLQSVGQPQHF.

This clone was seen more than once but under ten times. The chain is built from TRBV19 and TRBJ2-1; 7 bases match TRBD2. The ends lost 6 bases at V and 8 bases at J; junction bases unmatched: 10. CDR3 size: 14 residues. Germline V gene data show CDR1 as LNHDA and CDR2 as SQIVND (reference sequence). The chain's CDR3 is CASRGWGGNHEQFF. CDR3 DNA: TGTGCCAGTAGGGGTTGGGGAGGGAACCATGAGCAGTTCTTC. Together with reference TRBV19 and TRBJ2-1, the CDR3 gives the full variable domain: DGGITQSPKYLFRKEGQNVTLSCEQNLNHDAMYWYRQDPGQGLRLIYYSQIVNDFQKGDIAEGYSVSREKKESFPLTVTSAQKNPTAFYLCASRGWGGNHEQFFGPGTRLTVL.

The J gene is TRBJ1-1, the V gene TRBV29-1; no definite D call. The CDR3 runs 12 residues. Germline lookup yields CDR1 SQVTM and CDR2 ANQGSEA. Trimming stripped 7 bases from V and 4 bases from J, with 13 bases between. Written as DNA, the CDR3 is TGCAGCGCTGAGACCGAGGTCACTGAAGCTTTCTTT. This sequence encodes CSAETEVTEAFF. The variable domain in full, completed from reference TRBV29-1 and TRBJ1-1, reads SAVISQKPSRDICQRGTSLTIQCQVDSQVTMMFWYRQQPGQSLTLIATANQGSEATYESGFVIDKFPISRPNLTFSTLTVSNMSPEDSSIYLCSAETEVTEAFFGQGTRLTVV.

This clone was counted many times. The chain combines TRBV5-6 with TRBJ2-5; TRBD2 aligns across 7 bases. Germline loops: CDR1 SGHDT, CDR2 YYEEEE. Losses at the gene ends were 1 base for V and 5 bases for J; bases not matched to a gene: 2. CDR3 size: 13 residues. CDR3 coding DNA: TGTGCCAGCAGCTTGACTAGCGCGGAGACCCAGTACTTC. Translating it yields CASSLTSAETQYF. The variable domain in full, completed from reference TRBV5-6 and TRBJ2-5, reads DAGVTQSPTHLIKTRGQQVTLRCSPKSGHDTVSWYQQALGQGPQFIFQYYEEEERQRGNFPDRFSGHQFPNYSSELNVNALLLGDSALYLCASSLTSAETQYFGPGTRLLVL.

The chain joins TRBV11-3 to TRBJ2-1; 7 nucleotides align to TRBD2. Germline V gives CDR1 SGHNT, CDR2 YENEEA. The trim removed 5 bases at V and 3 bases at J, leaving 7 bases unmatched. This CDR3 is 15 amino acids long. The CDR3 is CASSPSLAIYNEQFF. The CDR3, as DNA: TGTGCCAGCAGCCCGTCACTAGCGATCTACAATGAGCAGTTCTTC.

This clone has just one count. CDR3 in amino acids: CASSIGTSGRGEQYF. DNA of the CDR3: TGTGCCAGTAGTATAGGAACTAGCGGGAGAGGCGAGCAGTACTTC. The V call is TRBV19, the J call TRBJ2-7; 11 nucleotides match TRBD2. Unmatched junction bases numbered 5, after V lost 1 base and J lost 6 bases. Germline V CDR1 and CDR2: LNHDA, SQIVND (reference sequence). There are 15 residues in the CDR3.

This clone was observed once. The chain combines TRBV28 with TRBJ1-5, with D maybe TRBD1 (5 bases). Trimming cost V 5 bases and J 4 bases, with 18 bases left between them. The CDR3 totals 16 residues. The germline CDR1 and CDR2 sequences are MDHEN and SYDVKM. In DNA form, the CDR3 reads TGTGCCAGCAGTGTCGGACTCCGGGACTGGAATCAGCCCCAGCATTTT. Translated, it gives CASSVGLRDWNQPQHF.

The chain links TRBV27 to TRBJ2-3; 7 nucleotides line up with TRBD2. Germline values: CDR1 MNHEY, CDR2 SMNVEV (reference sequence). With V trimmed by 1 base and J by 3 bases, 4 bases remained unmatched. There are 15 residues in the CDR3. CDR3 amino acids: CASSLYGGGTDTQYF. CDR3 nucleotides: TGTGCCAGCAGTTTATACGGGGGAGGGACAGATACGCAGTATTTT.

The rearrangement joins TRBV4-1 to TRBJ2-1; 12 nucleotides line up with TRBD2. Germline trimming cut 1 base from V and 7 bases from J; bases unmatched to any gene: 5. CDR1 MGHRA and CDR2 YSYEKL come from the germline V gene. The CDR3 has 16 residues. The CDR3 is CASSQAGTSGWNEQFF. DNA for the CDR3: TGCGCCAGCAGCCAAGCTGGGACTAGCGGGTGGAATGAGCAGTTCTTC.

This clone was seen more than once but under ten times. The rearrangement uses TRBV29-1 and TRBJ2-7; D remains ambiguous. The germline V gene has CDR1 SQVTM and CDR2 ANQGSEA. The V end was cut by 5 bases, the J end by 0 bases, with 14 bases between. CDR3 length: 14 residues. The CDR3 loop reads CSVTLPRSSYEQYF. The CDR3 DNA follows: TGCAGCGTTACACTTCCGAGGAGCTCCTACGAGCAGTACTTC.

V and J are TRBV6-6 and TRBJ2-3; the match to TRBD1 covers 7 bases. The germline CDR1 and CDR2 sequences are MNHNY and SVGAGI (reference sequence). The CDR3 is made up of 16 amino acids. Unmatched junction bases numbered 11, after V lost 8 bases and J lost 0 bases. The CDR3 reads CASRDRGGFSTDTQYF. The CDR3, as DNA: TGTGCCAGCCGGGACAGAGGGGGATTTAGCACAGATACGCAGTATTTT.

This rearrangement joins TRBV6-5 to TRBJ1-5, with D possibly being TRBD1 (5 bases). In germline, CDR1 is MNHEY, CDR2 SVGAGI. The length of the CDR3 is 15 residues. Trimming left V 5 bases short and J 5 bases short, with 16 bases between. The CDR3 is CASSMGGQGHQPQHF. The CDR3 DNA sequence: TGTGCCAGCAGTATGGGAGGGCAGGGCCATCAGCCCCAGCATTTT.

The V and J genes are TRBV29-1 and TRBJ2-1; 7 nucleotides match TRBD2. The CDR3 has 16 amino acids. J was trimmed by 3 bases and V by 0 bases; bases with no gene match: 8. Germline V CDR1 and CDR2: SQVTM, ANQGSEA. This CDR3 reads CSVEDLVPSGYNEQFF. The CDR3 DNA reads TGCAGCGTTGAAGATCTTGTGCCTAGCGGCTACAATGAGCAGTTCTTC.